This TCR beta chain was captured by sequencing in a study of T cells expressing NK-cell markers. Background on the study: Obtained from sorted CD3+CD56+NKG2C+, CD3+CD56+NKG2C- and CD3+CD56-NKG2C+ T cells were the TCR beta repertoires.

The length of the CDR3 is 17 residues. TCRdb re-analyzed the 5' RACE reads; it lists each CDR3 protein once, without DNA. The sample table sets out about 150,000 distinct CDR3 sequences. This clonotype was obtained from a woman aged 50 to 65 in good health. Sequencing was done on a sample of blood T cells: a sorted CD56 or NKG2C T cell subset, CD4+ or CD8+ T cells, or bulk PBMC T cells (not recorded which). This chain joins TRBV12-3 or TRBV12-4 and TRBJ2-2; the D call of TRBD2 rests on TCRdb alone, since no DNA is present to check it. The CDR3 spells CASSFPRALANTGELFF.